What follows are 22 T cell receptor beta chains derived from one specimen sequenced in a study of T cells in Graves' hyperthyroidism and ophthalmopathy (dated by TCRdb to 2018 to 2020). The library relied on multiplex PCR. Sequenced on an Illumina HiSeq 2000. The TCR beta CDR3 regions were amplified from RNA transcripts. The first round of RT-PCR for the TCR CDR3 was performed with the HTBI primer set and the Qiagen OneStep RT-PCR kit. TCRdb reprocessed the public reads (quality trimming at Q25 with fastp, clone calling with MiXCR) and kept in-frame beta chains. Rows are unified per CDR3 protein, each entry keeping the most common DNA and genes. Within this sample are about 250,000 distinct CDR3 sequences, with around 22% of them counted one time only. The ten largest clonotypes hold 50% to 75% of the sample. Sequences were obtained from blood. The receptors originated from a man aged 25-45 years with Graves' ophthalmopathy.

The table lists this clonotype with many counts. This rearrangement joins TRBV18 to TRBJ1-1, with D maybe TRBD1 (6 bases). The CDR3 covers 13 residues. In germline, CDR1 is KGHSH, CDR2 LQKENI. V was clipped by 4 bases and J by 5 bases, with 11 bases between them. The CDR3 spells CASSHRDLTEAFF. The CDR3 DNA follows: TGTGCCAGCTCACACAGGGACTTGACTGAAGCTTTCTTT.

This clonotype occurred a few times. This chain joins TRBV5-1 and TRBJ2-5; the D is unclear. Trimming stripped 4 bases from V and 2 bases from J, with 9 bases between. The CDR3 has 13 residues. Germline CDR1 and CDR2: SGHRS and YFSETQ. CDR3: CASSGPRQETQYF. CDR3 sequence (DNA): TGCGCCAGCAGCGGGCCTAGGCAAGAGACCCAGTACTTC.

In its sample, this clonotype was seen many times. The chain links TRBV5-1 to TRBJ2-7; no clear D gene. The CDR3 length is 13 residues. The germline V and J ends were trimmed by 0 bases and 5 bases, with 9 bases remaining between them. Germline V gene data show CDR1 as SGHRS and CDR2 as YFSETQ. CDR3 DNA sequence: TGCGCCAGCAGCTTGGCCGGCATGGACGAGCAGTACTTC. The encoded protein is CASSLAGMDEQYF.

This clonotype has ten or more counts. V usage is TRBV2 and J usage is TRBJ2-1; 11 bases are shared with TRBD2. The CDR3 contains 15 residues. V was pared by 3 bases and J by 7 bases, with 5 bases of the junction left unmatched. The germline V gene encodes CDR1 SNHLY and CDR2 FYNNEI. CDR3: CASSEASGRWNEQFF. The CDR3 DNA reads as TGTGCCAGCAGTGAGGCTAGCGGGAGGTGGAATGAGCAGTTCTTC.

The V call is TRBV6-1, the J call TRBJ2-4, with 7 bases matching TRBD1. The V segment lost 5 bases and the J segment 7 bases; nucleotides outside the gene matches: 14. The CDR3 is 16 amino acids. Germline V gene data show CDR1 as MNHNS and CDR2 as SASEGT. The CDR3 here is CASSTDTSTGWNIQYF. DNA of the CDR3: TGTGCCAGCAGTACTGATACATCGACAGGGTGGAACATTCAGTACTTC.

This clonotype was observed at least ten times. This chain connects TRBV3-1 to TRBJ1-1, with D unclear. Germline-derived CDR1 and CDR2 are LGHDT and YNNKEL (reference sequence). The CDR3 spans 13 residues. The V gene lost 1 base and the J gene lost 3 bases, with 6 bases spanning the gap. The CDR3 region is CASSQGWDTEAFF. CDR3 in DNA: TGTGCCAGCAGCCAAGGGTGGGACACTGAAGCTTTCTTT.

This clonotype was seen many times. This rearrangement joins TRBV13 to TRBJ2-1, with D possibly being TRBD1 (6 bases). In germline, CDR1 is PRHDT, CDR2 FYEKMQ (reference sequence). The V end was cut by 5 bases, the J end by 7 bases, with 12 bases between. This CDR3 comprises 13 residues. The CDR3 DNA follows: TGTGCCAGCAGCCTACAGGGTGGAAATGAGCAGTTCTTC. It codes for CASSLQGGNEQFF.

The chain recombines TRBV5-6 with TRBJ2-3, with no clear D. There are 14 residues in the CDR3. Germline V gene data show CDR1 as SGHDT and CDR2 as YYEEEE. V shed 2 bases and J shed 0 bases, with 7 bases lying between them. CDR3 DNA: TGTGCCAGCAGCTTCCAGGATAGCACAGATACGCAGTATTTT. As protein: CASSFQDSTDTQYF.

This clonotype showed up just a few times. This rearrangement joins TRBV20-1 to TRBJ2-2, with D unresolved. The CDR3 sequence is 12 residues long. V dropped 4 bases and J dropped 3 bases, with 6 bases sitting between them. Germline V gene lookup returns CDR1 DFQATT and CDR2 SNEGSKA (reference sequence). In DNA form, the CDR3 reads TGCAGTGCTACCCGGGACACCGGGGAGCTGTTTTTT. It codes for CSATRDTGELFF.

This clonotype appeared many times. The CDR3 protein is CSATGTSGRISYNEQFF. CDR3 nucleotides: TGCAGTGCTACCGGGACTAGCGGGAGGATCTCCTACAATGAGCAGTTCTTC. This chain connects TRBV20-1 to TRBJ2-1; the match to TRBD2 covers 15 bases. The V and J ends lost 4 bases and 0 bases, in that order; junction bases with no gene match: 4. The CDR3 has 17 residues. Germline V gene lookup returns CDR1 DFQATT and CDR2 SNEGSKA (reference sequence).

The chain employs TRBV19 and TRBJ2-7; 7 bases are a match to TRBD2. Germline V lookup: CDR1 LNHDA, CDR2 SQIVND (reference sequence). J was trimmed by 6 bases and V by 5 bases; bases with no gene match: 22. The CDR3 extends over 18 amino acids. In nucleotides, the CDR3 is TGTGCCAGTAGTGCTGGACCAATGGGGACTATGAAGGGTGGCGAGCAGTACTTC. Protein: CASSAGPMGTMKGGEQYF.

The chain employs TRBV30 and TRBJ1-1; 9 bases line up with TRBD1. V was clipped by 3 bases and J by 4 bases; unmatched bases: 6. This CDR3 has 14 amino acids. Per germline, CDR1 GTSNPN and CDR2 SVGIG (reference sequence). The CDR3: CAWRPGQGITEAFF. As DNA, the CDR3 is TGTGCCTGGAGACCGGGACAGGGAATCACTGAAGCTTTCTTT. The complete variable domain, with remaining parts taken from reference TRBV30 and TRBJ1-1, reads SQTIHQWPATLVQPVGSPLSLECTVEGTSNPNLYWYRQAAGRGLQLLFYSVGIGQISSEVPQNLSASRPQDRQFILSSKKLLLSDSGFYLCAWRPGQGITEAFFGQGTRLTVV.

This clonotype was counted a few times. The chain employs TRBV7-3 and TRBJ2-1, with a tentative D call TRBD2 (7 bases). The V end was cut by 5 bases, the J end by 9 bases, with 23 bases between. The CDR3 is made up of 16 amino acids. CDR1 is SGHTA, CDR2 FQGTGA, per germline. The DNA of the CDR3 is TGTGCCAGCAGCGAGTGGATAGGGAGGGGGTTTGGTGAGCAGTTCTTC. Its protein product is CASSEWIGRGFGEQFF.

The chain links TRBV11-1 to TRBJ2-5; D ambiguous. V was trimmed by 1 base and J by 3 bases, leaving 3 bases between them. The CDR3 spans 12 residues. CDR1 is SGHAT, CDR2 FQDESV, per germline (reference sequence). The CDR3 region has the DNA TGTGCCAGCAGCTTAGAGAAAGAGACCCAGTACTTC. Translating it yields CASSLEKETQYF.

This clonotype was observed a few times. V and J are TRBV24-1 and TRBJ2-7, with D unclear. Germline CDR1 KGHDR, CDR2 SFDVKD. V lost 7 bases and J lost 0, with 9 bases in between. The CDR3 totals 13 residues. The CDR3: CATSHGSSYEQYF. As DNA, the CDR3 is TGTGCCACCAGCCACGGTAGCTCCTACGAGCAGTACTTC.

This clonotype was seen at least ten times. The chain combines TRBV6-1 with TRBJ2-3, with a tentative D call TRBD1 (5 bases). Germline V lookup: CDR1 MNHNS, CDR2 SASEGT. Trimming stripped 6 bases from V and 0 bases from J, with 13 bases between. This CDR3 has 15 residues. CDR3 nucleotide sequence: TGTGCCAGCAGACTTGACAGAGCTAGCACAGATACGCAGTATTTT. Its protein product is CASRLDRASTDTQYF.

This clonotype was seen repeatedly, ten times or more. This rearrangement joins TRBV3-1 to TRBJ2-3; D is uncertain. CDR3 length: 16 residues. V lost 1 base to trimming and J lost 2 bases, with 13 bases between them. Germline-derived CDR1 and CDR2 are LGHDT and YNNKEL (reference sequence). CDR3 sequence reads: CASSQASTGNTDTQYF. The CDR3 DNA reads TGTGCCAGCAGCCAAGCCTCGACTGGAAACACAGATACGCAGTATTTT.

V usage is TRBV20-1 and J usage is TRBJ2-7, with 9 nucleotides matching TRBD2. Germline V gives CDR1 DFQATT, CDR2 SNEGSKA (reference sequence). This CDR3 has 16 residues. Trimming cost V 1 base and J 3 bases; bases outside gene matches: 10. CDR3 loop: CSARGPGTSRDYEQYF. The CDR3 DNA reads TGCAGTGCTAGAGGCCCCGGGACTAGCAGGGACTACGAGCAGTACTTC.

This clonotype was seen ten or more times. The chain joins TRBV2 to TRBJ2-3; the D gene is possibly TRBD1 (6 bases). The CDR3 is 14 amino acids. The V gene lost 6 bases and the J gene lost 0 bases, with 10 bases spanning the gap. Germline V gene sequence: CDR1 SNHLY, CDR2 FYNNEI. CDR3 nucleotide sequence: TGTGCCAGCAGGGACAGCTATAGCACAGATACGCAGTATTTT. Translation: CASRDSYSTDTQYF.

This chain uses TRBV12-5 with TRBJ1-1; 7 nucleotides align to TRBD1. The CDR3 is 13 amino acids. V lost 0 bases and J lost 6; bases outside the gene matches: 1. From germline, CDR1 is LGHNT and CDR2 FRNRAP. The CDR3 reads CASGLVTGAEAFF. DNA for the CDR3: TGTGCTAGTGGTTTGGTAACAGGGGCTGAAGCTTTCTTT.

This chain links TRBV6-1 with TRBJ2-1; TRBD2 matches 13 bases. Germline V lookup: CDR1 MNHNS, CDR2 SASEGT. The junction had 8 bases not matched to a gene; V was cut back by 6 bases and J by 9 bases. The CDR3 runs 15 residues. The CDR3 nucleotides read TGTGCCAGCAGACCTGGACTAGCGGGAGTTAGTGAGCAGTTCTTC. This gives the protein CASRPGLAGVSEQFF.

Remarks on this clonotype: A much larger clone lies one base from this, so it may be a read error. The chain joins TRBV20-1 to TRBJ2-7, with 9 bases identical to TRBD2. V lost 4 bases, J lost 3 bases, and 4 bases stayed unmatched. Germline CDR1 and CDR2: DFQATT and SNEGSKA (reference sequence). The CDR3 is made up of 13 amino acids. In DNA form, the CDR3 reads TGCAGTGCTAAGGAAGCGGGGGGCTACGAGCAGTACTTC. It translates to CSAKEAGGYEQYF.